Presented here are 30 T cell receptor beta chains from one specimen sequenced in a study of shared clonotypes between healthy human individuals. This table comes from immunoSEQ multiplex PCR, and its TCRdb copy is limited to in-frame clones, with some not included. The top ten clones hold over 9% of a sample with approximately 340,000 clones, 74% of them seen once. Specimen: memory CD4+ T cells sorted from blood. Subset denoted: CD45RA-negative fraction. Source of these receptors: a man aged 25-45 years in good health.

The genes are TRBV29-1 and TRBJ2-7; D could derive from TRBD1 or TRBD2 (5 bases each). This CDR3 contains 14 residues. V shed 7 bases and J shed 3 bases, with 19 bases lying between them. Germline CDR1 reads SQVTM; CDR2 reads ANQGSEA. In nucleotides, the CDR3 is TGCAGCGCAGTGACGAGCCAGGGACGCTACGAGCAGTACTTC. It specifies CSAVTSQGRYEQYF.

The V call is TRBV29-1, the J call TRBJ2-1, with D tentatively TRBD2 (5 bases). From germline, CDR1 is SQVTM and CDR2 ANQGSEA. V lost 6 bases and J 0 bases, leaving 12 bases between the germline ends. The CDR3 spans 14 residues. The CDR3 sequence: CSVRARGSYNEQFF. The CDR3 coding sequence is TGCAGCGTCCGGGCCCGGGGCTCCTACAATGAGCAGTTCTTC.

The chain couples TRBV7-4 to TRBJ1-4, with D unresolved. CDR3 length equals 12 residues. Germline V gene data show CDR1 as SGHVT and CDR2 as SQSDAQ. The V end was cut by 5 bases, the J end by 8 bases, with 9 bases between. The CDR3 loop is CASSQTQEKLFF. The CDR3 coding sequence is TGTGCCAGCAGCCAAACACAGGAAAAACTGTTTTTT.

The J gene is TRBJ2-7, the V gene TRBV2, with 9 bases aligning to TRBD2. V was clipped by 3 bases and J by 4 bases; unmatched bases: 10. The CDR3 runs 16 residues. Germline V gives CDR1 SNHLY, CDR2 FYNNEI. The CDR3, as DNA: TGTGCCAGCAGTGACAGAGTAGCGGGAGATTGGTACGAGCAGTACTTC. Amino acids: CASSDRVAGDWYEQYF.

The rearrangement uses TRBV6-5 and TRBJ1-2; D gene uncertain. The germline gives CDR1 MNHEY, CDR2 SVGAGI. Trimming left V 6 bases short and J 8 bases short, with 22 bases between. The CDR3 runs 15 residues. The chain's CDR3 is CASRISAGGAGGYTF. CDR3 sequence (DNA): TGTGCCAGCAGGATTTCGGCGGGAGGCGCGGGGGGCTACACCTTC.

The chain carries TRBV5-1 and TRBJ1-4, with TRBD1 matching 7 bases. CDR3 length equals 17 residues. V shed 5 bases, J shed 4 bases, and the junction held 14 bases outside the gene matches. Germline assignment: CDR1 SGHRS and CDR2 YFSETQ. CDR3 loop: CASRQNLQGSRNEKLFF. CDR3 sequence (DNA): TGCGCCAGCAGACAGAACTTACAGGGGTCCCGTAATGAAAAACTGTTTTTT.

This clone was recorded once. V gene TRBV15 combines with J gene TRBJ1-2; 10 bases are a match to TRBD1. CDR1 and CDR2 from the germline V gene are LNHNV and YYDKDF (reference sequence). After removal of 4 bases from V and 4 bases from J, the junction contained 9 bases not matched to a gene. The CDR3 consists of 16 residues. The CDR3: CATSKDSGQGFYGYTF. CDR3 coding DNA: TGTGCCACCAGCAAAGATTCGGGACAGGGGTTCTATGGCTACACCTTC.

This clone was observed a few times. The chain has TRBV10-1 and TRBJ2-2; D unresolved. V was trimmed by 2 bases and J by 5 bases, leaving 6 bases between them. The CDR3 covers 13 residues. Germline V gene lookup returns CDR1 WNHNN and CDR2 SYGVQD (reference sequence). CDR3 DNA: TGCGCCAGCAGTGAGACTCTAACCGGGGAGCTGTTTTTT. Its translation is CASSETLTGELFF.

The rearrangement joins TRBV7-8 to TRBJ1-2, with D possibly matching TRBD1 (6 bases). Trimming removed 1 base at V and 10 bases at J, with 10 bases between. The germline CDR1 and CDR2 sequences are SGHVS and FQNEAQ. This CDR3 is built from 12 residues. CDR3 coding DNA: TGTGCCAGCAGCTTAGGGACAGCCGTCTACACCTTC. Translating it yields CASSLGTAVYTF.

V is TRBV7-2 and J is TRBJ2-3; unclear D gene. V was trimmed by 7 bases and J by 2 bases, leaving 13 bases between them. The CDR3 is 14 amino acids. Germline loops: CDR1 SGHTA, CDR2 FQGNSA. Here the CDR3 DNA reads TGTGCCAGCATTCAGTCGATACCCACAGATACGCAGTATTTT. Translated, it gives CASIQSIPTDTQYF.

V is TRBV11-2 and J is TRBJ2-7, with 10 positions matching TRBD2. Germline CDR1 SGHAT, CDR2 FQNNGV. Unmatched junction bases numbered 8, after V lost 2 bases and J lost 4 bases. This CDR3 contains 16 residues. CDR3 protein: CASSLNFASGSYEQYF. In DNA, the CDR3 is TGTGCCAGCAGCTTAAATTTTGCTAGCGGGAGTTACGAGCAGTACTTC.

The J gene is TRBJ2-3, the V gene TRBV2; D not certain. The CDR3 consists of 14 residues. Germline V gene data show CDR1 as SNHLY and CDR2 as FYNNEI. The V end was cut by 4 bases, the J end by 1 base, with 9 bases between. CDR3 DNA: TGTGCCAGCAGTGGGACGGTTCGCACAGATACGCAGTATTTT. This sequence encodes CASSGTVRTDTQYF.

This clone was counted once. The chain employs TRBV7-8 and TRBJ2-1, with 7 bases that match TRBD2. V lost 5 bases to trimming and J lost 10 bases; unmatched junction nucleotides: 11. CDR3 length: 14 residues. CDR1 and CDR2 from the germline V gene are SGHVS and FQNEAQ. CDR3 sequence: CASSQWGGSEEQFF. Written as DNA, the CDR3 is TGTGCCAGCAGCCAGTGGGGGGGTTCCGAGGAGCAGTTCTTC.

The chain carries TRBV18 and TRBJ1-3; D unresolved. V dropped 3 bases and J dropped 0 bases, with 12 bases sitting between them. Germline CDR1 and CDR2: KGHSH and LQKENI. The CDR3 is made up of 16 amino acids. CDR3 in amino acids: CASSPFQDLSGNTIYF. CDR3 nucleotide sequence: TGTGCCAGCTCACCGTTTCAGGACCTCTCTGGAAACACCATATATTTT.

The genes are TRBV4-1 and TRBJ1-5; D not resolved. V was pared by 1 base and J by 3 bases, with 7 bases between. This CDR3 contains 14 residues. The germline CDR1 and CDR2 sequences are MGHRA and YSYEKL. CDR3 in DNA: TGCGCCAGCAGCCAAGTTCTGATCAATCAGCCCCAGCATTTT. It codes for CASSQVLINQPQHF.

The chain combines TRBV11-2 with TRBJ1-1, with D perhaps TRBD1 (6 bases). This CDR3 is built from 15 residues. Trimming removed 5 bases at V and 1 base at J, with 14 bases between. CDR1 SGHAT and CDR2 FQNNGV come from the germline V gene. The CDR3 reads CASSQLQGRNTEAFF. CDR3 DNA: TGTGCCAGCAGCCAACTACAGGGCAGGAACACTGAAGCTTTCTTT.

The V and J genes are TRBV5-4 and TRBJ2-1, with unresolved D. The germline V gene has CDR1 SGHNT and CDR2 YYREEE (reference sequence). This CDR3 region has 13 residues. Trimming cost V 4 bases and J 5 bases, with 10 bases left between them. The CDR3 here is CASSPDEHNEQFF. The CDR3 DNA reads as TGTGCCAGCAGCCCCGATGAACACAATGAGCAGTTCTTC.

The chain uses TRBV27 and TRBJ2-1; 8 bases agree with TRBD2. J gave up 0 bases and V 6 bases, and 4 bases lay outside the gene matches. The CDR3 has 15 residues. CDR1 and CDR2 from the germline V gene are MNHEY and SMNVEV (reference sequence). Here the CDR3 reads CASRLAGSSYNEQFF. In DNA form, the CDR3 reads TGTGCCAGCAGGTTAGCGGGAAGCTCCTACAATGAGCAGTTCTTC.

V usage is TRBV7-3 and J usage is TRBJ2-1; 9 nucleotides align to TRBD2. CDR3 length: 15 residues. V shed 5 bases and J 7 bases; nucleotides not matched to a gene: 9. Per germline, CDR1 SGHTA and CDR2 FQGTGA. The CDR3 DNA sequence: TGTGCCAGCAGCCTAAGACTAGCGGAACGTAATGAGCAGTTCTTC. Amino acid sequence: CASSLRLAERNEQFF.

The V and J genes are TRBV4-1 and TRBJ1-5; D not certain. Germline CDR1 MGHRA, CDR2 YSYEKL. The CDR3 is 16 amino acids. V dropped 0 bases and J dropped 5 bases, with 14 bases sitting between them. CDR3 loop: CASSQEGKGTHQPQHF. CDR3 sequence (DNA): TGCGCCAGCAGCCAAGAGGGGAAGGGTACCCATCAGCCCCAGCATTTT.

The chain employs TRBV5-1 and TRBJ1-4; D remains ambiguous. CDR3 length: 14 amino acids. Deletions cut 2 bases from V and 8 bases from J, with 13 bases between. Germline assignment: CDR1 SGHRS and CDR2 YFSETQ. Here the CDR3 reads CASSLNHQEEKLFF. The CDR3 nucleotides read TGCGCCAGCAGCTTAAATCACCAAGAGGAAAAACTGTTTTTT.

The V and J genes are TRBV7-9 and TRBJ2-7, with D possibly matching TRBD2 (6 bases). Germline V gives CDR1 SEHNR, CDR2 FQNEAQ (reference sequence). V lost 1 base and J lost 7, with 17 bases in between. There are 15 residues in the CDR3. The CDR3 region is CASSLVLSGVGEQYF. The CDR3 DNA sequence: TGTGCCAGCAGCTTAGTCTTGTCGGGAGTGGGGGAGCAGTACTTC.

This clone occurred once. V usage is TRBV6-5 and J usage is TRBJ2-1, with 10 bases matching TRBD1. V shed 6 bases and J 3 bases; nucleotides not matched to a gene: 2. Germline CDR1 and CDR2: MNHEY and SVGAGI. The CDR3 totals 14 residues. CDR3 sequence (DNA): TGTGCCAGCAGCGGGACAGGGGTCTACAATGAGCAGTTCTTC. The encoded protein is CASSGTGVYNEQFF.

This chain links TRBV23-1 with TRBJ2-7; no firm D call. TRBV23-1 is identified as an open reading frame with a role that is uncertain. The ends were cut back, 4 bases at V and 0 bases at J, with 22 bases in the middle. This CDR3 spans 18 amino acids. The chain's CDR3 is CASSRVTVNRGNSYEQYF. The CDR3 nucleotides are TGCGCCAGCAGTCGAGTCACTGTGAATCGCGGAAACTCCTACGAGCAGTACTTC.

This clone is a singleton in its sample. This chain joins TRBV14 and TRBJ1-5; no definite D call. The V and J ends lost 1 base and 7 bases respectively, with 5 bases between them. The length of the CDR3 is 12 residues. Germline V CDR1 and CDR2: SGHDN, FVKESK. CDR3 bases: TGTGCCAGCAGCCAAGCGGGACAGCCCCAGCATTTT. Protein sequence: CASSQAGQPQHF.

V usage is TRBV28 and J usage is TRBJ1-3, with a possible D match to TRBD1 (5 bases). CDR1 MDHEN and CDR2 SYDVKM come from the germline V gene. The CDR3 is 17 residues long. The ends were cut back, 5 bases at V and 2 bases at J, with 19 bases in the middle. DNA of the CDR3: TGTGCCAGCAGTGGGGGTTGGACGCTGGTCACTGGAAACACCATATATTTT. The encoded protein is CASSGGWTLVTGNTIYF.

The V gene is TRBV30, the J gene TRBJ2-1; either TRBD1 or TRBD2 may fit D (5 bases each). Trimming stripped 5 bases from V and 4 bases from J, with 9 bases between. Germline V gene sequence: CDR1 GTSNPN, CDR2 SVGIG (reference sequence). The CDR3 is made up of 12 amino acids. The CDR3 DNA reads as TGTGCCTGGGGGGGACCGTACAATGAGCAGTTCTTC. This translates into CAWGGPYNEQFF. The full variable domain, rest sourced from reference TRBV30 and TRBJ2-1, is SQTIHQWPATLVQPVGSPLSLECTVEGTSNPNLYWYRQAAGRGLQLLFYSVGIGQISSEVPQNLSASRPQDRQFILSSKKLLLSDSGFYLCAWGGPYNEQFFGPGTRLTVL.

The genes are TRBV5-1 and TRBJ2-7; D tentatively reads TRBD1 or TRBD2 (5 bases each). V was trimmed by 7 bases and J by 0 bases, leaving 23 bases between them. CDR1 is SGHRS and CDR2 is YFSETQ in the germline V gene. The CDR3 consists of 17 residues. CDR3 sequence: CASRYVYRTVSSYEQYF. The CDR3 nucleotides are TGCGCCAGCCGCTACGTATACAGGACTGTATCCTCCTACGAGCAGTACTTC.

The chain combines TRBV5-1 with TRBJ1-2; the match to TRBD1 covers 9 bases. There are 15 residues in the CDR3. The J segment lost 6 bases and the V segment lost 0 bases, leaving 6 bases of the junction unmatched. In germline, CDR1 is SGHRS, CDR2 YFSETQ. The CDR3 sequence: CASSLGGQGVNGYTF. CDR3 nucleotide sequence: TGCGCCAGCAGCTTGGGGGGACAGGGTGTTAATGGCTACACCTTC. Supplemented by reference TRBV5-1 and TRBJ1-2, the full variable domain reads KAGVTQTPRYLIKTRGQQVTLSCSPISGHRSVSWYQQTPGQGLQFLFEYFSETQRNKGNFPGRFSGRQFSNSRSEMNVSTLELGDSALYLCASSLGGQGVNGYTFGSGTRLTVV.

The chain links TRBV9 to TRBJ2-1, with 8 bases aligning to TRBD2. This CDR3 comprises 16 residues. Germline trimming cut 0 bases from V and 10 bases from J; bases unmatched to any gene: 12. Germline loops: CDR1 SGDLS, CDR2 YYNGEE. The CDR3 is CASSVAPGGPLEEQFF. The CDR3 DNA follows: TGTGCCAGCAGCGTAGCTCCGGGAGGGCCCTTGGAGGAGCAGTTCTTC.